This section outlines one T cell receptor beta chain sequence together with its context. The antigen is unknown. Other nucleotide sequences from this sample produce the same CDR3. The CDR3 sequence is 10 residues long. Looked up from germline, CDR1 is SQVTM and CDR2 is ANQGSEA. Trimming removed 6 bases from V and 1 base from J, with 2 bases in between. This sample is part of a study of shared clonotypes between healthy human individuals. Study-wide findings and caveats: The naive CD4 repertoires of several donors were compared, and roughly 5% of clonotypes were shared.

This table comes from immunoSEQ multiplex PCR, and its TCRdb copy is limited to in-frame clones, with some not included. The sample has around 2.5 million clones, 93% seen once. The source is a young man in good health. Some clones in this sample may be carry-over from other donors' samples. The J gene is TRBJ2-3, the V gene TRBV29-1; no definite D call. The sample comprised naive CD4+ T cells from PBMCs. Specified subset: CD45RA+ positively selected. As DNA, the CDR3 is TGCAGCGTACGCACAGATACGCAGTATTTT. Translating gives CSVRTDTQYF.